This T cell receptor (beta chain) was recovered during a study of vaccination and CD4 T cells after COVID-19. Oncomine TCR Beta short-read sequencing was applied to DNA from cultured CD4+ T cells. In TCRdb, the PCR reads were re-called with MiXCR into one record per CDR3 protein. The data contain some 7,000 distinct CDR3 sequences, 35% of them singletons. V lost 3 bases and J lost 8, with 17 bases in between. CDR3 size: 15 residues. Per the germline V gene, CDR1 is SGHTA and CDR2 is FQGNSA. This clonotype is labeled medium-sized. Its specificity is unknown. Indicated treatment: roughly ten-day PBMC culture with coronavirus spike peptide pools or control peptides (ViraFEST assay). Before the COVID-19 pandemic (2011-2018), CD4+ T cells were obtained from the unexposed donor.

The clonotype was recovered from a human donor in good health. Sample: CD4+ T cells from blood, cultured in vitro. The V gene is TRBV7-2, the J gene TRBJ2-1, with D unresolved. The CDR3 DNA follows: TGTGCCAGCAGCTTTGCCCTCCTGTCCGCAGATGAGCAGTTCTTC. Encoded protein: CASSFALLSADEQFF.